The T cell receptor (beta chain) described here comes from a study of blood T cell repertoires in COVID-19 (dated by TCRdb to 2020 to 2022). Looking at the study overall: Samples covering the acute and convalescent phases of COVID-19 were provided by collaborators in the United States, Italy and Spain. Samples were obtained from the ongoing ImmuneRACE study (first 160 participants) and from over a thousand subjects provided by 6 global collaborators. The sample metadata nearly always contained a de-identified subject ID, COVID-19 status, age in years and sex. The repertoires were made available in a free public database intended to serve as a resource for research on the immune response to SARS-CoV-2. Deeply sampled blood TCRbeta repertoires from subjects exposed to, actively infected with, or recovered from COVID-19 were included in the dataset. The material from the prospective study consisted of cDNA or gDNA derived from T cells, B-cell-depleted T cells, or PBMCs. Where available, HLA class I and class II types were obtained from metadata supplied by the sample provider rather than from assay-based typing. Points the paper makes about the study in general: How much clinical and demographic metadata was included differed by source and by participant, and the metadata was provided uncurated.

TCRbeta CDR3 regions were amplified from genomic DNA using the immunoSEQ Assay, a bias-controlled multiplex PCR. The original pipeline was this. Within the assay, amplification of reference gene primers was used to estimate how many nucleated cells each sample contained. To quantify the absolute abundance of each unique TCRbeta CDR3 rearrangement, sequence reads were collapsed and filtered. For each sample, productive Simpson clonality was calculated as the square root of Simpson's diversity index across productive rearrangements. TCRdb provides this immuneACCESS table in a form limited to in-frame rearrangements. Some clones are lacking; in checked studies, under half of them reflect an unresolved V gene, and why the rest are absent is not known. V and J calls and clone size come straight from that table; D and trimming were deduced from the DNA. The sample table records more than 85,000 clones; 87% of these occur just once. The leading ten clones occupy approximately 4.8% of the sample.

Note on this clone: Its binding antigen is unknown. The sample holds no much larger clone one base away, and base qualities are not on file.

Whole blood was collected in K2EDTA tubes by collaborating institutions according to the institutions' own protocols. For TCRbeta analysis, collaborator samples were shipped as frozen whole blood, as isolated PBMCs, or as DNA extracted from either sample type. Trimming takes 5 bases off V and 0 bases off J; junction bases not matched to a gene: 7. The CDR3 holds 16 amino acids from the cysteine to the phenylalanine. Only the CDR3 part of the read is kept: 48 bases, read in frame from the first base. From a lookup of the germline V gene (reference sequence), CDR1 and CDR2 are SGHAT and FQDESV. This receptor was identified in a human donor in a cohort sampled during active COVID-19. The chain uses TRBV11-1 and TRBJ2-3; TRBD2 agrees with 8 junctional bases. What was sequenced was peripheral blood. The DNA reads TGTGCCAGCAGCCGACGGGGGGGCGGCAGCACAGATACGCAGTATTTT. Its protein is CASSRRGGGSTDTQYF.